A single sample gave rise to the 16 T cell receptor beta chains below, sequenced in a study of cytomegalovirus exposure and HLA in healthy donors. Both 60 Vbeta primers and 13 Jbeta primers went into the PCR. TCRdb keeps only in-frame clones here, not all; method: immunoSEQ multiplex PCR. The table includes about 140,000 clones, around four fifths detected once. The sequencing sample was made of PBMCs. These receptors all come from a woman aged 40 to 49 in good health and CMV-seronegative.

The V call is TRBV20-1, the J call TRBJ2-7, with D possibly TRBD2 on 5 matching bases. The germline V and J ends were trimmed by 5 bases and 5 bases, with 10 bases remaining between them. Germline V gene lookup returns CDR1 DFQATT and CDR2 SNEGSKA (reference sequence). This CDR3 has 11 amino acids. The CDR3 bases are TGCAGTGCTCCCCTCGGGAACGAGCAGTACTTC. This gives the protein CSAPLGNEQYF.

This clone was recorded once. The chain couples TRBV5-1 to TRBJ2-7; 9 bases match TRBD1. The V gene's germline CDR1 is SGHRS and CDR2 YFSETQ. The CDR3 has 15 residues. V trimming: 8 bases; J trimming: 6 bases; junction bases outside the gene matches: 15. CDR3 protein: CASETGGTFFGEQYF. CDR3 DNA sequence: TGCGCCAGTGAAACAGGGGGCACATTTTTCGGCGAGCAGTACTTC.

This clone was observed a handful of times. The V gene is TRBV7-8, the J gene TRBJ1-5; D is possibly TRBD1 (6 bases). Germline CDR1 and CDR2: SGHVS and FQNEAQ. Deletions cut 5 bases from V and 3 bases from J, with 17 bases between. There are 16 residues in the CDR3. The CDR3 loop reads CASSQDRNPVNQPQHF. In DNA form, the CDR3 reads TGTGCCAGCAGCCAAGACAGGAACCCGGTCAATCAGCCCCAGCATTTT.

This clone was observed once. This sequence joins TRBV19 and TRBJ1-5; TRBD1 matches at 7 bases. Germline V gives CDR1 LNHDA, CDR2 SQIVND (reference sequence). V gave up 5 bases and J gave up 1 base; unmatched junction bases: 8. This CDR3 has 16 residues. CDR3 sequence reads: CASSVYRGGSNQPQHF. In DNA form, the CDR3 reads TGTGCCAGTAGTGTTTACAGGGGCGGAAGCAATCAGCCCCAGCATTTT.

V usage is TRBV6-4 and J usage is TRBJ2-3, with 10 bases that match TRBD2. Germline loops: CDR1 MRHNA, CDR2 SNTAGT. CDR3 size: 16 residues. Trimming took 5 bases from V and 0 from J; bases not matched to a gene: 5. The CDR3: CASSRLAGLSTDTQYF. DNA for the CDR3: TGTGCCAGCAGTCGACTAGCGGGTCTTAGCACAGATACGCAGTATTTT.

This clone occurred once. The chain is built from TRBV19 and TRBJ2-7; 7 positions match TRBD1. The germline V gene has CDR1 LNHDA and CDR2 SQIVND (reference sequence). With 5 bases clipped from V and 5 bases from J, the junction kept 9 bases outside the gene matches. This CDR3 has 14 amino acids. The DNA of the CDR3 is TGTGCCAGTAGTCGGCGGACAGGCGGAGACGAGCAGTACTTC. Its protein product is CASSRRTGGDEQYF.

This clone is a singleton in its sample. The rearrangement joins TRBV28 to TRBJ2-5; TRBD2 matches 7 bases. The J call may be faulty, since TRBJ2-7 better matches the DNA end. The CDR3 spans 15 residues. Germline V gives CDR1 MDHEN, CDR2 SYDVKM. The CDR3 region has the DNA TGTGCCAGCAGTTTAATAGCGGGCCTCTCCTACGAGCAGTACTTC. Residues: CASSLIAGLSYEQYF.

The chain combines TRBV5-1 with TRBJ2-5; 7 nucleotides agree with TRBD2. The DNA end is more similar to TRBJ2-7, so the J call may be wrong. This CDR3 has 15 amino acids. CDR1 SGHRS and CDR2 YFSETQ come from the germline V gene. CDR3 protein: CASSLGLAVSYEQYF. DNA of the CDR3: TGCGCCAGCAGCTTGGGTCTAGCGGTATCCTACGAGCAGTACTTC.

V gene TRBV6-1 combines with J gene TRBJ2-5, with D perhaps matching TRBD1 (5 bases). The better agreement between TRBJ2-7 and the DNA end casts doubt on the J call. The CDR3 is 16 residues long. Germline V gives CDR1 MNHNS, CDR2 SASEGT. CDR3 nucleotides: TGTGCCAGCAGTGATCCCGCAGGCACAGGCCTCTACGAGCAGTACTTC. It is translated as CASSDPAGTGLYEQYF.

The chain is built from TRBV6-1 and TRBJ1-4, with 8 bases fitting TRBD1. CDR3 length: 15 residues. V was pared by 4 bases and J by 5 bases, with 6 bases of the junction left unmatched. Germline loops: CDR1 MNHNS, CDR2 SASEGT. The CDR3 sequence is CASSGRQGPNEKLFF. The CDR3 nucleotides are TGTGCCAGCAGTGGCCGACAGGGGCCCAATGAAAAACTGTTTTTT.

The gene calls are TRBV5-1 and TRBJ1-4, with D possibly TRBD1 on 5 matching bases. With 4 bases removed from V and 7 bases from J, the gap between germline ends came to 20 bases. The V gene's germline CDR1 is SGHRS and CDR2 YFSETQ. The CDR3 has 16 residues. This CDR3 reads CASSPGDQGVSEKLFF. The CDR3 nucleotides read TGCGCCAGCAGCCCGGGGGACCAGGGAGTGAGTGAAAAACTGTTTTTT. Full variable domain (missing parts from reference TRBV5-1 and TRBJ1-4): KAGVTQTPRYLIKTRGQQVTLSCSPISGHRSVSWYQQTPGQGLQFLFEYFSETQRNKGNFPGRFSGRQFSNSRSEMNVSTLELGDSALYLCASSPGDQGVSEKLFFGSGTQLSVL.

V and J are TRBV7-9 and TRBJ2-7, with 7 bases fitting TRBD2. Germline CDR1 is SEHNR and CDR2 is FQNEAQ (reference sequence). This CDR3 contains 15 residues. The V and J ends lost 1 base and 5 bases, in that order; junction bases with no gene match: 8. CDR3 nucleotide sequence: TGTGCCAGCAGCTTAGGGGGAAGCGGGATCCACGAGCAGTACTTC. As protein: CASSLGGSGIHEQYF.

V gene TRBV27 combines with J gene TRBJ2-1, with D perhaps TRBD1 (6 bases). CDR3 length: 15 residues. Trimming removed 3 bases at V and 3 bases at J, with 12 bases between. From germline, CDR1 is MNHEY and CDR2 SMNVEV (reference sequence). The CDR3 DNA reads as TGTGCCAGCAGTTTGGGGACAAACTACTACAATGAGCAGTTCTTC. Encoded protein: CASSLGTNYYNEQFF.

V and J are TRBV28 and TRBJ1-3; a weak D match, TRBD1 (6 bases). The CDR3 loop spans 15 amino acids. Germline loops: CDR1 MDHEN, CDR2 SYDVKM. Trimming shortened V by 3 bases and J by 4 bases, and 13 bases separated the two germline ends. CDR3 in amino acids: CASSLGGARGNTIYF. The CDR3 DNA is TGTGCCAGCAGTTTGGGGGGGGCAAGGGGAAACACCATATATTTT.

The V and J genes are TRBV5-1 and TRBJ2-2; 7 bases map to TRBD2. The CDR3 runs to 14 residues. Germline trimming cut 4 bases from V and 8 bases from J; bases unmatched to any gene: 8. The germline V gene has CDR1 SGHRS and CDR2 YFSETQ. The CDR3 DNA reads as TGCGCCAGCAGCGTGACGGCTAGCGGAGGGGAGCTGTTTTTT. This encodes CASSVTASGGELFF.

V is TRBV19 and J is TRBJ2-5, with D perhaps TRBD2 (6 bases). Germline V gives CDR1 LNHDA, CDR2 SQIVND (reference sequence). V lost 3 bases and J 4 bases, leaving 15 bases between the germline ends. CDR3 size: 15 residues. Here the CDR3 reads CASSIAPGEGETQYF. The CDR3 nucleotides read TGTGCCAGTAGTATCGCGCCGGGGGAAGGAGAGACCCAGTACTTC.